Reported below is one T cell receptor beta chain. Its specificity is not known. The source of the sample is a study of regulatory T cells in long-lasting Graves disease. Study-wide points: A reduction in accuracy may have resulted from the small sample size.

Construction of TCR beta libraries relied on iRepertoire HTBI primers and on Arm-PCR targeting CDR3 regions. One entry per CDR3 protein, called by TCRdb with MiXCR from the multiplex PCR reads. The table shows 680,000 or so distinct CDR3 sequences, with around 17% occurring only once. Time point specified: newly diagnosed GD, antithyroid drugs for less than 3 months. Extracted RNA from PBMCs served as the source of the TCR library. Germline CDR1 reads LGHNA; CDR2 reads YNFKEQ. CDR3 size: 17 residues. The V gene end was trimmed by 3 bases and the J gene end by 0 bases; junction bases not matched to a gene: 6. These data were also filed under a second study, of T cells in Graves' hyperthyroidism and ophthalmopathy. That source reports: The HTBI set primed first-round TCR CDR3 RT-PCR.

The rearrangement uses TRBV4-2 and TRBJ2-2; 8 nucleotides agree with TRBD2. This TCR derives from a woman in her twenties or thirties with Graves disease. This specimen was peripheral blood mononuclear cells (PBMCs), taken at new diagnosis, from a patient treated with antithyroid drugs. CDR3 sequence (DNA): TGTGCCAGCAGCCAGGAACCGGGACTAGCGAACACCGGGGAGCTGTTTTTT. As protein: CASSQEPGLANTGELFF.